This TCR beta chain comes out of a study of shared clonotypes between healthy human individuals (dated by TCRdb to the early 2020s). As for the study more broadly: The cohort comprised two women and a few men aged 18 to 49 years. For each donor, CD4 naive and CD4 memory were each run on three plates, CD8 naive on two plates, and CD8 memory on one plate. To estimate repertoire size and how much clonotypes are shared between individuals, the study performed deep sequencing of blood TCR repertoires from a handful of healthy adults. Different laboratories and diverse techniques were used to prepare libraries and sequence TCR repertoires, to increase sequencing depth and limit assay-specific biases. Each donor's leukapheresis produced roughly between roughly 0.9 and 9 billion PBMCs.

CD8 naive samples consisted of CD45RO-negative cells that were positively selected for CCR7, yielding a CD45RA+CCR7+ population without TemRA cells. The donors were healthy, HIV-negative adults who had no recently reported acute infections or vaccinations. Every donor was a Caucasian adult living in Nashville, Tennessee, USA. Blood was obtained by leukapheresis, after which PBMCs were separated by Ficoll-Histopaque density gradient centrifugation and cryopreserved in liquid nitrogen vapor phase. Analytical flow cytometry was used to check the purity and quantity of each magnetically sorted T cell population. Genomic DNA was isolated from every sorted fraction and measured by UV absorbance on a Nanodrop 2000c. What the research found in general, with its limitations: Clonotypes shared by all four sorted-subset donors showed higher generation probabilities than non-shared clonotypes. Across a handful of donors, about 4.5% of naive CD4, over 3% of naive CD8, around 2.5% of memory CD4, and approximately 0.4% of memory CD8 clonotypes were shared. Pairwise subsampling led to the expectation that sequencing depth would affect the degree of clonotype sharing among donors. Only blood was sampled, and tissue TCR repertoires likely differ from those in blood. Incomplete sequencing was indicated by rarefaction of sorted-subset datasets, despite the large sequencing depth. Larger estimated clonotype richness was generally found for naive subsets than for memory subsets. Because the study included only a small number of donors, the genetic and exposure-history diversity represented was limited.

Of note for this clone: Which antigen it targets is not known. Base quality data are lacking; no much larger clone is found one base away.

Its CDR3 holds 15 amino acids, cysteine through phenylalanine. CDR3 DNA only is kept here, 45 bases in frame from base 1. For CDR1 and CDR2, the germline V gene lists SQVTM and ANQGSEA. The V end loses 0 bases and the J end loses 4 bases, and a stretch of 13 bases separates them. Using the deep immunoSEQ assay, TCR CDR3 regions were amplified from genomic DNA by multiplex PCR. Genomic DNA extracted from each cell subset was distributed evenly over all wells of several immunoSEQ 96-well plates, and each plate served as one replicate. For sorted subsets, each replicate PCR was loaded with around 220 ng genomic DNA, equivalent to 30,000 or so T cell genomes. The purified libraries were quantified using a Qubit 3.0 fluorometer, sized with a Bioanalyzer 2100, and then quantified again using the KAPA Library Quantification kit. Each immunoSEQ 96-well plate was sequenced on its own single-read 150-cycle Illumina NextSeq 550 flow cell. For the original study's pipeline: Because the immunoSEQ output held only junctional sequences and lacked quality scores, the filtering could not match the filtering applied to full-length reads. Sequences were annotated with PyIR, a Python wrapper for IgBLAST v1.9, and V/J genes and CDR3 were assigned using IMGT germline references. Reads with weak V/J assignments (E-value above 1e-6), missing CDR3, stop codons, out-of-frame junctions, or ambiguous translated residues were removed. V3J clonotypes were defined as sequences sharing an identical inferred V gene, J gene, and CDR3 amino acid sequence. The percentage overlap between two repertoires was calculated by dividing the number of shared unique clonotypes by the size of the smaller repertoire. Three approaches were used to assess repertoire richness: RTK rarefaction, the Chao1 estimator, and Recon v2.1 estimates of unobserved clonotypes. OLGA was used to compute generation probabilities for all TCRbeta clonotypes that the gDNA method yielded from a handful of donors. TCRdb stores this immuneACCESS table with in-frame sequences only. Part of the clones is absent; in the studies checked, under half of the shortfall reflects unresolved V genes, and no reason is known for the rest. That table is the source of V, J and clone size, and D and trimming were worked out from the DNA. The sample table records roughly 1,800,000 clones; around 96% of these occur just once. Clones ranked in the top ten supply less than 1.5% of the sample.

This clonotype originated in a man aged 18 to 30 in good health. Sample: naive CD8+ T cells sorted from blood. The cell subset or site label of this sample denotes: CD45RA+CCR7+. The rearrangement combines TRBV29-1 with TRBJ2-1; TRBD1 could be the D gene, as 5 bases match. The base sequence is TGCAGCGTTGAAGAAAGGAGACAGATTTACAATGAGCAGTTCTTC. Its protein reads: CSVEERRQIYNEQFF.